This entry features one T cell receptor (beta chain) sequence. The Seattle site enrolled patients during active infection and followed them longitudinally. These data belong to a study of blood T cell repertoires in COVID-19. Study overall: COVID-19 samples from acute and convalescent phases originated in the United States, Italy and Spain.

How the authors handled the data: The authors estimated nucleated cell counts from reference gene primer amplification. Produced via immunoSEQ multiplex PCR; TCRdb's table is partial and in-frame only. V and J calls and clone size follow that table, whereas D and trimming were derived from the DNA. The profile shows thousands of clones, around 89% of them singletons. The sequence was obtained from a man aged 70-80 years with COVID-19, enrolled during active disease. Source material: peripheral blood.

The DNA for the CDR3 is TGCAGCGTTGAACCCCAGGGGTACTATGGCTACACCTTC. Its translation: CSVEPQGYYGYTF. J is TRBJ1-2 and V is TRBV29-1; tentative D call: TRBD1 (6 bases). The CDR3 contains 13 residues. The V gene lost 2 bases and the J gene lost 3 bases, with 10 bases spanning the gap. CDR1 and CDR2 (germline): SQVTM, ANQGSEA.